The 10 T cell receptor beta chains below all came from one sample that was sequenced in a study of blood T cell repertoires in COVID-19. Generated by immunoSEQ multiplex PCR, the TCRdb table keeps only in-frame clones and is missing some. The sample contains fewer than 300,000 clones, roughly 80% of which appear only once. The sequenced sample consisted of PBMCs or T cells enriched from blood (not recorded which). These receptors all come from a man in his forties who had been exposed to COVID-19.

Worth noting for this clone: Additional DNA sequences in this sample encode the identical CDR3. The V and J genes are TRBV7-8 and TRBJ1-3; the D gene is possibly TRBD1 (5 bases). Germline CDR1 is SGHVS and CDR2 is FQNEAQ. V gave up 3 bases and J gave up 0 bases, with 6 bases separating them. The CDR3 has 14 residues. The CDR3 DNA follows: TGTGCCAGCAGCTTGGGGGGCTCTGGAAACACCATATATTTT. It is translated as CASSLGGSGNTIYF.

This rearrangement joins TRBV13 to TRBJ2-1; 9 nucleotides match TRBD1. The CDR3 has 14 residues. Germline CDR1 PRHDT, CDR2 FYEKMQ (reference sequence). Trimming removed 6 bases from V and 9 bases from J; junction bases left unmatched: 9. The CDR3, as DNA: TGTGCCAGCAGATCTCGGGACAGGGCTGTTGAGCAGTTCTTC. Residues: CASRSRDRAVEQFF.

The V and J genes are TRBV6-4 and TRBJ1-2, with TRBD1 identical over 8 bases. Germline loops: CDR1 MRHNA, CDR2 SNTAGT. The CDR3 has 14 amino acids. Unmatched junction bases numbered 7, after V lost 5 bases and J lost 5 bases. The CDR3 DNA sequence: TGTGCCAGCAGTATGACAGGGGAAGGGTATGGCTACACCTTC. Translation: CASSMTGEGYGYTF.

The genes are TRBV5-1 and TRBJ2-2; no reliable D call. Trimming shortened V by 4 bases and J by 4 bases, and 8 bases separated the two germline ends. This CDR3 contains 13 residues. The germline V gene encodes CDR1 SGHRS and CDR2 YFSETQ. The CDR3 DNA reads TGCGCCAGCAGCCCCGGTGGCACCGGGGAGCTGTTTTTT. It codes for CASSPGGTGELFF.

CDR3 bases: TGTGCCAGCTGCCTCGGACTGTTGTTCCCGCAGTATTTT. Translated: CASCLGLLFPQYF. This rearrangement joins TRBV6-2 or TRBV6-3 to TRBJ2-3; D is perhaps TRBD2 (5 bases). Germline loops: CDR1 MNHEY, CDR2 SVGEGT. CDR3 size: 13 residues. V was shortened by 8 bases and J by 10 bases, with 19 bases between the two germline ends.

The V call is TRBV4-2, the J call TRBJ1-2; TRBD1 matches 7 bases. V gave up 0 bases and J gave up 4 bases; unmatched junction bases: 5. Looked up from germline, CDR1 is LGHNA and CDR2 is YNFKEQ. The CDR3 has 15 residues. The CDR3 here is CASSQESGGTYGYTF. CDR3 in DNA: TGTGCCAGCAGCCAAGAATCAGGGGGTACCTATGGCTACACCTTC.

This clone was detected only once. The gene calls are TRBV6-5 and TRBJ2-7, with D uncertain. The V gene lost 6 bases and the J gene lost 5 bases, with 14 bases spanning the gap. CDR3 size: 13 residues. CDR1 and CDR2 (germline): MNHEY, SVGAGI. The CDR3 nucleotides are TGTGCCAGCAGAATCCCCTCGGTAAACGAGCAGTACTTC. Residues: CASRIPSVNEQYF.

The chain links TRBV5-1 to TRBJ2-1; no definite D call. The CDR3 is 12 residues long. Trimming removed 4 bases at V and 8 bases at J, with 10 bases between. Germline V lookup: CDR1 SGHRS, CDR2 YFSETQ. The CDR3 DNA reads TGCGCCAGCAGCATCACCCAGGATGAGCAGTTCTTC. Amino acid sequence: CASSITQDEQFF. Together with reference TRBV5-1 and TRBJ2-1, the CDR3 gives the full variable domain: KAGVTQTPRYLIKTRGQQVTLSCSPISGHRSVSWYQQTPGQGLQFLFEYFSETQRNKGNFPGRFSGRQFSNSRSEMNVSTLELGDSALYLCASSITQDEQFFGPGTRLTVL.

The rearrangement joins TRBV10-3 to TRBJ1-1; no definite D call. Germline-derived CDR1 and CDR2 are ENHRY and SYGVKD. V was clipped by 7 bases and J by 4 bases, with 13 bases between them. There are 13 residues in the CDR3. CDR3 sequence (DNA): TGTGCCATCACCGACAAGTCGAGCACTGAAGCTTTCTTT. It codes for CAITDKSSTEAFF.

V and J are TRBV30 and TRBJ2-3; 15 bases map to TRBD2. Looked up from germline, CDR1 is GTSNPN and CDR2 is SVGIG (reference sequence). CDR3 length: 15 amino acids. Trimming cost V 4 bases and J 8 bases; bases outside gene matches: 7. The CDR3 sequence: CAWTLGLAGGSTQYF. The CDR3 DNA reads TGTGCCTGGACCTTGGGACTAGCGGGGGGAAGTACGCAGTATTTT.